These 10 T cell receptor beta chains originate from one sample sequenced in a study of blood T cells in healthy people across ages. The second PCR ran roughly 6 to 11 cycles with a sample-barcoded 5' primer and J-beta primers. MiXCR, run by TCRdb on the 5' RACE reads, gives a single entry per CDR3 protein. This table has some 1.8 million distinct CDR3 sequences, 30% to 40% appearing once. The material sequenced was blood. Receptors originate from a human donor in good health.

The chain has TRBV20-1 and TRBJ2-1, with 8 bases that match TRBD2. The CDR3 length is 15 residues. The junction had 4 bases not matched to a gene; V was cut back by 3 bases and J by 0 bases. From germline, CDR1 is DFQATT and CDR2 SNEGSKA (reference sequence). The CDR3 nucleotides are TGCAGTGCTAGTGGGACTAGAGGCTCCTACAATGAGCAGTTCTTC. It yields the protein CSASGTRGSYNEQFF.

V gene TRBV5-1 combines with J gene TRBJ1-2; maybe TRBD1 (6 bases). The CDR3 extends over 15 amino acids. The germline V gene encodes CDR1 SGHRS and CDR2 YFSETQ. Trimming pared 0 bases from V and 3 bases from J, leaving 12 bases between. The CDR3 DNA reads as TGCGCCAGCAGCTTGGACGGGGGCGCCTACTATGGCTACACCTTC. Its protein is CASSLDGGAYYGYTF.

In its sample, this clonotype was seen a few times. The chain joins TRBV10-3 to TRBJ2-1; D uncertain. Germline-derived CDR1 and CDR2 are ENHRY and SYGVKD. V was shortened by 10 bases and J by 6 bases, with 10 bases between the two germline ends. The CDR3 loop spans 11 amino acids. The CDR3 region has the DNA TGTGCCACCACAACCTCCAATGAGCAGTTCTTC. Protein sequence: CATTTSNEQFF.

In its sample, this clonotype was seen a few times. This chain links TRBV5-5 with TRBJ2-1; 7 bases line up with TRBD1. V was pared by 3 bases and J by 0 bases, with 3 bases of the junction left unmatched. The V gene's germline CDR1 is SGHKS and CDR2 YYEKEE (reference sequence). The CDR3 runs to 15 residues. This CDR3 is CASSWDSRSYNEQFF. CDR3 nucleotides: TGTGCCAGCAGCTGGGACAGTCGCTCCTACAATGAGCAGTTCTTC.

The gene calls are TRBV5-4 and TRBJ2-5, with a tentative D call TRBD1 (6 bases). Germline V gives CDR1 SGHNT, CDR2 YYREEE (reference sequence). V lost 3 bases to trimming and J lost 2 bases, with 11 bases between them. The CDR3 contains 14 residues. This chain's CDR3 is CASSSPGVQETQYF. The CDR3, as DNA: TGTGCCAGCAGCTCGCCAGGGGTTCAAGAGACCCAGTACTTC.

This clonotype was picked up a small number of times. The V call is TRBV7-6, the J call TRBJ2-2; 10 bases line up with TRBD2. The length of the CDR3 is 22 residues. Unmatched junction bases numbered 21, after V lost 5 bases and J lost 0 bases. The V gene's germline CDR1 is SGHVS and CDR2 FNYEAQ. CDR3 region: CASSAREVVASGGATNTGELFF. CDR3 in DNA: TGTGCCAGCAGCGCTAGGGAGGTGGTGGCTAGCGGGGGAGCTACGAACACCGGGGAGCTGTTTTTT.

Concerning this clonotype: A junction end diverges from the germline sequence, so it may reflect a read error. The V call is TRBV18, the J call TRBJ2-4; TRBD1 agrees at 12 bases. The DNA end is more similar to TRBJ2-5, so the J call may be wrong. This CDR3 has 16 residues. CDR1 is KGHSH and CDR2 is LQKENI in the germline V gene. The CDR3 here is CASPPTGTGGGETQYF. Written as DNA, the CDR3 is TGTGCCAGCCCACCGACCGGGACAGGGGGCGGTGAGACCCAGTACTTC.

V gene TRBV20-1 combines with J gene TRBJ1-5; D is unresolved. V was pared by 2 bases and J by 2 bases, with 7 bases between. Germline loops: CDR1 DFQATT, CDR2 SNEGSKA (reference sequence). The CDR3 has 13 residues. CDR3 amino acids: CSARSFGNQPQHF. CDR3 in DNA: TGCAGTGCTAGATCGTTTGGCAATCAGCCCCAGCATTTT.

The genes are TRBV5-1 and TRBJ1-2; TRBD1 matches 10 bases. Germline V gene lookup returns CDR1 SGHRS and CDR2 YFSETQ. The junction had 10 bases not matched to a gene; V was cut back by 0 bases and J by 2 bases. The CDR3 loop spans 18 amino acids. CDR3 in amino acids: CASSLAARGQGENYGYTF. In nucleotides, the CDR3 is TGCGCCAGCAGCTTGGCCGCGAGAGGACAGGGGGAAAACTATGGCTACACCTTC.

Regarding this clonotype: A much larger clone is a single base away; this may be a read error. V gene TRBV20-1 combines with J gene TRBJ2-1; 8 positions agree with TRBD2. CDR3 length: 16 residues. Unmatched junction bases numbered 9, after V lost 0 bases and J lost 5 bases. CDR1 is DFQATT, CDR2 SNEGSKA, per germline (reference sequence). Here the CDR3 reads CSARDARGVLHNEQFF. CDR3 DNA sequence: TGCAGTGCTAGAGATGCGCGGGGGGTTCTTCACAATGAGCAGTTCTTC.